This T cell receptor beta chain was sequenced in a study of blood T cell repertoires in COVID-19. About the study: Acute-phase and convalescent COVID-19 samples originated in the United States, Italy and Spain. T cells, B-cell-depleted T cells, or PBMCs supplied cDNA or gDNA.

The Seattle patients, enrolled during active infection, were followed longitudinally. Germline V lookup: CDR1 SNHLY, CDR2 FYNNEI. The V end lost 7 bases, the J end lost 0 bases, and 13 bases lay between the germline ends. The length of the CDR3 is 15 residues. In the study's own analysis: The assay estimated nucleated cells by amplifying reference gene primers. Sequenced by immunoSEQ multiplex PCR; TCRdb stores in-frame clones only, minus some. The V and J calls and clone size come from that table; D and trimming were worked out from the DNA. The sample yields about 250,000 clones, approximately 91% seen once.

Sequenced: peripheral blood. The sequence came from a man aged 30 to 45 with COVID-19, enrolled during active disease. V and J are TRBV2 and TRBJ1-5, with D possibly TRBD1 on 6 matching bases. The CDR3 DNA reads as TGTGCCAGCAAGCAGGGGCAGGGTAGCAATCAGCCCCAGCATTTT. Protein sequence: CASKQGQGSNQPQHF.